A single sample is the source of the 16 T cell receptor beta chains below, sequenced in a study of siplizumab effects on memory and regulatory T cells. Assay: immunoSEQ multiplex PCR; the TCRdb copy retains only in-frame clones and omits some. The table includes some 87,000 clones, around 90% detected once. Sequenced material: CD4+ T cells sorted from blood. The receptors stem from a human donor in good health.

V usage is TRBV6-5 and J usage is TRBJ1-1; 7 nucleotides align to TRBD1. The CDR3 length is 14 residues. V shed 2 bases, J shed 7 bases, and the junction held 7 bases outside the gene matches. The germline V gene has CDR1 MNHEY and CDR2 SVGAGI. CDR3 region: CASSYQGEFGEAFF. CDR3 DNA: TGTGCCAGCAGTTACCAGGGGGAATTTGGTGAAGCTTTCTTT.

This chain connects TRBV9 to TRBJ2-1; D remains unclear. With 4 bases removed from V and 2 bases from J, the gap between germline ends came to 10 bases. The length of the CDR3 is 14 residues. In germline, CDR1 is SGDLS, CDR2 YYNGEE. CDR3 amino acids: CASSLGLAYNEQFF. DNA for the CDR3: TGTGCCAGCAGCCTCGGGCTAGCCTACAATGAGCAGTTCTTC. Drawing the rest from reference TRBV9 and TRBJ2-1, the complete variable domain is DSGVTQTPKHLITATGQRVTLRCSPRSGDLSVYWYQQSLDQGLQFLIQYYNGEERAKGNILERFSAQQFPDLHSELNLSSLELGDSALYFCASSLGLAYNEQFFGPGTRLTVL.

The count of this clone is one. The chain combines TRBV5-1 with TRBJ2-7, with 8 bases aligning to TRBD2. V lost 3 bases and J lost 2; bases outside the gene matches: 4. The CDR3 has 14 amino acids. CDR1 and CDR2 (germline): SGHRS, YFSETQ. The CDR3 bases are TGCGCCAGCAGCTCAAGCGGGGGCACCTACGAGCAGTACTTC. It codes for CASSSSGGTYEQYF.

This chain connects TRBV5-4 to TRBJ2-5; D uncertain. The CDR3 spans 10 residues. Trimming shortened V by 5 bases and J by 5 bases, and 4 bases separated the two germline ends. Germline CDR1 and CDR2: SGHNT and YYREEE (reference sequence). The CDR3 DNA follows: TGTGCCAGCAGTGCGGAGACCCAGTACTTC. This gives the protein CASSAETQYF.

The V gene is TRBV10-3, the J gene TRBJ2-2; 9 nucleotides agree with TRBD1. The trim removed 10 bases at V and 5 bases at J, leaving 5 bases unmatched. CDR3 length: 13 residues. CDR1 ENHRY and CDR2 SYGVKD come from the germline V gene. CDR3 sequence (DNA): TGTGCCACCCGGGACAGGGAAACCGGGGAGCTGTTTTTT. Its translation: CATRDRETGELFF.

This chain links TRBV15 with TRBJ2-3, with 10 bases identical to TRBD1. J lost 2 bases, V lost 2 bases, and 4 bases had no gene match. The CDR3 totals 16 residues. Germline lookup yields CDR1 LNHNV and CDR2 YYDKDF (reference sequence). The CDR3 spells CATSRRQGAPTDTQYF. The CDR3 bases are TGTGCCACCAGCAGAAGACAGGGGGCACCCACAGATACGCAGTATTTT. Filled out from reference TRBV15 and TRBJ2-3, the complete variable domain reads DAMVIQNPRYQVTQFGKPVTLSCSQTLNHNVMYWYQQKSSQAPKLLFHYYDKDFNNEADTPDNFQSRRPNTSFCFLDIRSPGLGDTAMYLCATSRRQGAPTDTQYFGPGTRLTVL.

The chain uses TRBV5-4 and TRBJ2-1; 12 nucleotides match TRBD2. With 4 bases clipped from V and 9 bases from J, the junction kept 8 bases outside the gene matches. CDR3 size: 15 residues. The germline gives CDR1 SGHNT, CDR2 YYREEE (reference sequence). CDR3 region: CASSRLAGGEGEQFF. The CDR3 DNA follows: TGTGCCAGCAGCCGCCTAGCGGGAGGGGAAGGTGAGCAGTTCTTC.

V is TRBV6-5 and J is TRBJ1-2; 7 bases line up with TRBD1. V dropped 2 bases and J dropped 5; count of bases not matched to a gene: 5. This CDR3 comprises 14 residues. Germline V lookup: CDR1 MNHEY, CDR2 SVGAGI. In DNA, the CDR3 is TGTGCCAGCAGTTACCGCAGGGGGTTTTATGGCTACACCTTC. Translating it yields CASSYRRGFYGYTF.

V is TRBV20-1 and J is TRBJ2-3; D not certain. The CDR3 length is 10 residues. Trimming removed 5 bases from V and 6 bases from J, with 6 bases in between. Germline V lookup: CDR1 DFQATT, CDR2 SNEGSKA (reference sequence). The CDR3 sequence is CSARQDTQYF. The CDR3, as DNA: TGCAGTGCTCGTCAGGATACGCAGTATTTT.

The chain is built from TRBV11-3 and TRBJ2-7; 9 nucleotides align to TRBD2. CDR1 is SGHNT, CDR2 YENEEA, per germline. The trim removed 5 bases at V and 4 bases at J, leaving 6 bases unmatched. The CDR3 totals 14 residues. The DNA for the CDR3 is TGTGCCAGCAGCCCCGGGACTAGCTGGTACGAGCAGTACTTC. This gives the protein CASSPGTSWYEQYF.

The CDR3 region has the DNA TGTGCCAGCAGCTTGCATTCCGGGACAGGTGTCTACGAGCAGTACTTC. It encodes CASSLHSGTGVYEQYF. V and J are TRBV5-8 and TRBJ2-7; the match to TRBD1 covers 8 bases. J lost 3 bases, V lost 1 base, and 9 bases had no gene match. CDR3 length equals 16 residues. Looked up from germline, CDR1 is SGHTS and CDR2 is YDEGEE.

The chain couples TRBV19 to TRBJ1-4; D gene uncertain. CDR3 length: 15 residues. Germline V lookup: CDR1 LNHDA, CDR2 SQIVND (reference sequence). Trimming removed 5 bases at V and 8 bases at J, with 18 bases between. The CDR3: CASSPLGRLGEKLFF. The CDR3 nucleotides are TGTGCCAGTAGTCCCCTGGGCAGATTGGGGGAAAAACTGTTTTTT.

The chain recombines TRBV4-3 with TRBJ2-1; D gene ambiguous. This CDR3 comprises 15 residues. CDR1 is LGHNA and CDR2 is YSLEER in the germline V gene. Trimming pared 0 bases from V and 5 bases from J, leaving 11 bases between. This CDR3 is CASSQDRSLHNEQFF. The CDR3 bases are TGCGCCAGCAGCCAAGATCGTAGCCTCCACAATGAGCAGTTCTTC.

The genes are TRBV30 and TRBJ1-4; D unresolved. Germline V gives CDR1 GTSNPN, CDR2 SVGIG (reference sequence). This CDR3 is built from 10 residues. Trimming pared 4 bases from V and 6 bases from J, leaving 3 bases between. The CDR3 sequence: CAWMDEKLFF. The CDR3 DNA is TGTGCCTGGATGGATGAAAAACTGTTTTTT.

The sample holds a few counts of this clone. The chain couples TRBV13 to TRBJ1-4; D unresolved. Per the germline V gene, CDR1 is PRHDT and CDR2 is FYEKMQ (reference sequence). The CDR3 covers 14 residues. Trimming pared 3 bases from V and 0 bases from J, leaving 5 bases between. The chain's CDR3 is CASSFRTTNEKLFF. CDR3 nucleotides: TGTGCCAGCAGCTTCAGGACAACTAATGAAAAACTGTTTTTT. The complete variable domain, with remaining parts taken from reference TRBV13 and TRBJ1-4, reads AAGVIQSPRHLIKEKRETATLKCYPIPRHDTVYWYQQGPGQDPQFLISFYEKMQSDKGSIPDRFSAQQFSDYHSELNMSSLELGDSALYFCASSFRTTNEKLFFGSGTQLSVL.

This chain joins TRBV4-2 and TRBJ1-2; D call uncertain. The CDR3 runs to 15 residues. Germline assignment: CDR1 LGHNA and CDR2 YNFKEQ. Trimming left V 0 bases short and J 8 bases short, with 16 bases between. The CDR3 here is CASSQDGVIPGGYTF. The CDR3 nucleotides are TGTGCCAGCAGCCAAGATGGAGTAATCCCCGGAGGCTACACCTTC.